The clone carrying this TCR beta chain was detected once. Its target is not known. The data stem from a study of shared clonotypes between healthy human individuals. General observations from the study: Read depth was anticipated to influence clonotype sharing among donors. The study found about 5% of naive CD4 clonotypes shared across several donors.

This CDR3 is 13 amino acids long. The germline CDR1 and CDR2 sequences are GTSNPN and SVGIG (reference sequence). The V and J ends lost 4 bases and 0 bases respectively, with 7 bases between them. CD8 cells regarded as naive lacked CD45RO, were positively chosen for CCR7, and omitted terminally differentiated effector memory CD45RA+ cells. Healthy adults negative for HIV, lacking recent acute infections or vaccinations, served as donors. Across several immunoSEQ plates, the genomic DNA of each subset was split evenly. Only in-frame clones appear in the TCRdb table, and some are missing; sequencing was by immunoSEQ multiplex PCR. The sample yields some 1,900,000 clones, just under 95% seen once.

The rearrangement joins TRBV30 to TRBJ1-5; no reliable D call. The source of this sequence is a man aged 18 to 30 in good health. Sequencing used naive CD8+ T cells sorted from blood. The CDR3 DNA follows: TGTGCCTGGAACCGTCATAGCAATCAGCCCCAGCATTTT. Encoded protein: CAWNRHSNQPQHF.